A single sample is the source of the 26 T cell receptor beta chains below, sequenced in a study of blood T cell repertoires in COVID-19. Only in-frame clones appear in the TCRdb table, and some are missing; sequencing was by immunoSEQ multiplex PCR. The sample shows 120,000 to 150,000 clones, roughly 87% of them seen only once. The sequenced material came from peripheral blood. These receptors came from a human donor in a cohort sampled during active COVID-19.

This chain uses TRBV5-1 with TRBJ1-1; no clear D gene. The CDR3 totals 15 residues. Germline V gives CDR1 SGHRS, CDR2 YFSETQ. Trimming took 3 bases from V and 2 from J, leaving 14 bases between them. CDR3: CASSYDLASNTEAFF. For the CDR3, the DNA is TGCGCCAGCAGCTACGACTTGGCAAGTAACACTGAAGCTTTCTTT.

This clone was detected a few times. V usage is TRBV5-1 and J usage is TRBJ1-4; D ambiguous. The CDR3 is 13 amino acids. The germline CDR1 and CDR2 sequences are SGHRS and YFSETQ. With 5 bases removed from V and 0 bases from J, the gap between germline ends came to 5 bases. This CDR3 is CASRFSTNEKLFF. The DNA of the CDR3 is TGCGCCAGCAGGTTCTCAACTAATGAAAAACTGTTTTTT.

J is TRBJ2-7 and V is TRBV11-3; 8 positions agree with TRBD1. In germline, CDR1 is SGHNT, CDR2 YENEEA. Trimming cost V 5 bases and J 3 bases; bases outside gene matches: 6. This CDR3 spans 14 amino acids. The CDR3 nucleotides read TGTGCCAGCAGCGGAGGGACAGGCGACTACGAGCAGTACTTC. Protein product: CASSGGTGDYEQYF.

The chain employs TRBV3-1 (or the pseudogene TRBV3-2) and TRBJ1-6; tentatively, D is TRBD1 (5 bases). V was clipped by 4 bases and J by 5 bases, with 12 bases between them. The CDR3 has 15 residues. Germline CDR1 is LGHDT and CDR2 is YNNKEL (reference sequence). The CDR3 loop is CASSLRGGDNSPLHF. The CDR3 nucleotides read TGTGCCAGCAGCCTCCGCGGAGGGGATAATTCACCCCTCCACTTT.

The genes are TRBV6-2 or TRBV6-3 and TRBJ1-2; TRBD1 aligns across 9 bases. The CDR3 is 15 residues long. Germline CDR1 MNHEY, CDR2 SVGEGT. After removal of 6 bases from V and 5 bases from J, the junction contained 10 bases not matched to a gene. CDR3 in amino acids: CASSPRVQGAYGYTF. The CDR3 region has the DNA TGTGCCAGCAGCCCGCGGGTACAGGGGGCGTATGGCTACACCTTC.

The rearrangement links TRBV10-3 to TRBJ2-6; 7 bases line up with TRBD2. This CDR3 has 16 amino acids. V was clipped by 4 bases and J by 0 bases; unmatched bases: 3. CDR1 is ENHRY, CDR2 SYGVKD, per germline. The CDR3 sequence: CAISGGGSSGANVLTF. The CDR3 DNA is TGTGCCATCAGTGGTGGCGGGAGCTCTGGGGCCAACGTCCTGACTTTC.

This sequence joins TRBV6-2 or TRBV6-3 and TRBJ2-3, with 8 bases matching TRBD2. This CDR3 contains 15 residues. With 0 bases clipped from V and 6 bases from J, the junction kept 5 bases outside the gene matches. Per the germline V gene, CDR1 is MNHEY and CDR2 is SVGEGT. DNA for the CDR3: TGTGCCAGCAGTTACTCTAGCGGGGCGGCGGATACGCAGTATTTT. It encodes CASSYSSGAADTQYF.

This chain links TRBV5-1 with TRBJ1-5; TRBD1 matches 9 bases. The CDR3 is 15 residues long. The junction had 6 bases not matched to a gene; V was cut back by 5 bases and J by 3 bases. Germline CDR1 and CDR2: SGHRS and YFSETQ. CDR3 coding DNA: TGCGCCAGCAGTCCTACAGGGGGCTACAATCAGCCCCAGCATTTT. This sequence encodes CASSPTGGYNQPQHF.

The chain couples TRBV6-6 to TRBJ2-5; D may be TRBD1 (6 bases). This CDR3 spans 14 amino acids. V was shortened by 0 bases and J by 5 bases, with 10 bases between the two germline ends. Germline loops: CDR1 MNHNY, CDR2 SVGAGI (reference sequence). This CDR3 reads CASSYSGGVETQYF. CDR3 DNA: TGTGCCAGCAGTTACTCTGGGGGCGTTGAGACCCAGTACTTC.

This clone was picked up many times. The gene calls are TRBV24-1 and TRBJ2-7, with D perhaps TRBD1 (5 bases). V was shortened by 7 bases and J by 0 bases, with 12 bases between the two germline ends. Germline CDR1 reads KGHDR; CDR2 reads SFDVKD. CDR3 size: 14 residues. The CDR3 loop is CATRGHLSSYEQYF. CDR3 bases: TGTGCCACCAGGGGGCACCTGAGCTCCTACGAGCAGTACTTC.

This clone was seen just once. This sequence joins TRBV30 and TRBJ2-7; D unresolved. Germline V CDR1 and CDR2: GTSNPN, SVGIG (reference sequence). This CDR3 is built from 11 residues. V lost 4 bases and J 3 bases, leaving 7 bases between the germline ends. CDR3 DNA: TGTGCCTGGACAACCGGCTACGAGCAGTACTTC. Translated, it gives CAWTTGYEQYF.

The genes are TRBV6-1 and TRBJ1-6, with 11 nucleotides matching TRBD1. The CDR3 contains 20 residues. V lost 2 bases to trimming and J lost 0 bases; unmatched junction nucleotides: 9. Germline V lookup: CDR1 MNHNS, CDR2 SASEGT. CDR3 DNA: TGTGCCAGCAGTGAACACGTCGGGACAGGGGGAAGCTCCTATAATTCACCCCTCCACTTT. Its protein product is CASSEHVGTGGSSYNSPLHF.

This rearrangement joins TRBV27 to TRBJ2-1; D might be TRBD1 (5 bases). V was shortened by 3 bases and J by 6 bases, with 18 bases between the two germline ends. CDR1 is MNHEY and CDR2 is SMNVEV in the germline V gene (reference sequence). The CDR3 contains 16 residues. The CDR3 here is CASSFAGHSPVNEQFF. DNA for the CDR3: TGTGCCAGCAGTTTCGCCGGACATAGCCCGGTCAATGAGCAGTTCTTC.

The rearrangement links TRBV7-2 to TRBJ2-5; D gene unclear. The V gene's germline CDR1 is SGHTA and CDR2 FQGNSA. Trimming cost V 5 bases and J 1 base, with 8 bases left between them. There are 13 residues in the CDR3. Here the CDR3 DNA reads TGTGCCAGCAGCCTACGCCCCCAAGAGACCCAGTACTTC. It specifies CASSLRPQETQYF.

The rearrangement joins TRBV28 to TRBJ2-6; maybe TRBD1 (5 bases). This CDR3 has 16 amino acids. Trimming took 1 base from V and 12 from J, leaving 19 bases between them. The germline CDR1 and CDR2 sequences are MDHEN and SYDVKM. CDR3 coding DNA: TGTGCCAGCAGTTTATTGACCTCTCTGGGGCCAACCGTCCTGACTTTC. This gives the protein CASSLLTSLGPTVLTF.

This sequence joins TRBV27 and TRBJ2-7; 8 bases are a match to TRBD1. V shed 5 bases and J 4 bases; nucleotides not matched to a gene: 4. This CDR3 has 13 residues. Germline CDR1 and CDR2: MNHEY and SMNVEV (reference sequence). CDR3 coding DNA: TGTGCCAGCAGTCAGGACAGGGAATACGAGCAGTACTTC. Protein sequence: CASSQDREYEQYF.

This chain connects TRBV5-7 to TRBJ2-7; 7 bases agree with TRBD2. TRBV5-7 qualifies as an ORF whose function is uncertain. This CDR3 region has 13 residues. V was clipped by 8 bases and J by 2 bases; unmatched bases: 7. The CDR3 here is CARPWGGTYEQYF. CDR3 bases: TGTGCCAGACCCTGGGGGGGAACCTACGAGCAGTACTTC.

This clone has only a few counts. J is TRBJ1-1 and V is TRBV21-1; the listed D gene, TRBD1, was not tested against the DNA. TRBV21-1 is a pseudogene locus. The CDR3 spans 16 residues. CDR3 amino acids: CASSKASETEEFEAFF. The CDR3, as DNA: TGTGCCAGCAGCAAAGCGTCTGAGACAGAGGAATTTGAAGCTTTCTTT.

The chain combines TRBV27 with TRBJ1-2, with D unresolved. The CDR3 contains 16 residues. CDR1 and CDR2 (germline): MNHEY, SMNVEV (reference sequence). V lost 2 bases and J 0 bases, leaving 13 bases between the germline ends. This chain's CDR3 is CASSLKGAQSNYGYTF. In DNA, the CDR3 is TGTGCCAGCAGTTTAAAGGGAGCGCAGTCTAACTATGGCTACACCTTC.

The CDR3 DNA is TGCGCCAGCAGTGGGACAGGACAGGGAGGGAACTATGGCTACACCTTC. Residues: CASSGTGQGGNYGYTF. This sequence joins TRBV10-2 and TRBJ1-2; 8 nucleotides match TRBD1. CDR3 length: 16 residues. V lost 4 bases to trimming and J lost 2 bases; unmatched junction nucleotides: 9. From germline, CDR1 is WSHSY and CDR2 SAAADI.

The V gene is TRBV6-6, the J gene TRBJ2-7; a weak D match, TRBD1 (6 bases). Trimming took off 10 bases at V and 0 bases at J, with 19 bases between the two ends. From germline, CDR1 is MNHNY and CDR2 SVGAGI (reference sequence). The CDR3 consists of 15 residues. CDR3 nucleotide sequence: TGTGCCACCGGCAGGGGTCCCTCGAGCTCCTACGAGCAGTACTTC. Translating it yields CATGRGPSSSYEQYF.

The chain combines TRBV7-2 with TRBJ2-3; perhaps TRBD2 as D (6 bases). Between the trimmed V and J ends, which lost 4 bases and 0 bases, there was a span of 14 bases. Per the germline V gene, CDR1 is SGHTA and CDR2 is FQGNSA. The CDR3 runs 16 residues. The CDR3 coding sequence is TGTGCCAGCAGCTCAATAGCGGATACTAGCACAGATACGCAGTATTTT. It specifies CASSSIADTSTDTQYF.

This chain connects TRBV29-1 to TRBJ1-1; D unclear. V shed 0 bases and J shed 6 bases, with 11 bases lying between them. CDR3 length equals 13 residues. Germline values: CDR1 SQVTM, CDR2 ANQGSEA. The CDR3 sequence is CSVEDPPHSEAFF. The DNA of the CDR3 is TGCAGCGTTGAAGATCCCCCCCACTCTGAAGCTTTCTTT.

CDR3 sequence reads: CASSQEGSGGFRSTDTQYF. Here the CDR3 DNA reads TGCGCCAGCAGCCAAGAGGGTAGCGGGGGCTTTAGGAGCACAGATACGCAGTATTTT. This chain joins TRBV4-1 and TRBJ2-3, with TRBD2 matching over 9 bases. This CDR3 has 19 residues. V trimming: 0 bases; J trimming: 0 bases; junction bases outside the gene matches: 10. Germline V gives CDR1 MGHRA, CDR2 YSYEKL.

The CDR3: CASSWTGNTGELFF. CDR3 bases: TGTGCCAGCAGCTGGACAGGGAACACCGGGGAGCTGTTTTTT. The genes are TRBV28 and TRBJ2-2; 7 bases agree with TRBD1. CDR3 length: 14 residues. CDR1 and CDR2 (germline): MDHEN, SYDVKM. J gave up 1 base and V 6 bases, and 2 bases lay outside the gene matches.

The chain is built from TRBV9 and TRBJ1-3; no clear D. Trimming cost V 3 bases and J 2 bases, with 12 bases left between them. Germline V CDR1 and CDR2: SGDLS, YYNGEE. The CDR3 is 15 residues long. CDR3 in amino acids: CASSGDIAPGNTIYF. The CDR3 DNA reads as TGTGCCAGCAGCGGAGACATTGCCCCTGGAAACACCATATATTTT. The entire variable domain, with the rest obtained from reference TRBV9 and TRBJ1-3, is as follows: DSGVTQTPKHLITATGQRVTLRCSPRSGDLSVYWYQQSLDQGLQFLIQYYNGEERAKGNILERFSAQQFPDLHSELNLSSLELGDSALYFCASSGDIAPGNTIYFGEGSWLTVV.